This TCR beta chain came from a study of yellow fever vaccine responses in identical twins. Trimming removed 1 base from V and 5 bases from J, with 3 bases in between. CDR3 length: 10 amino acids. In germline, CDR1 is GTSNPN, CDR2 SVGIG (reference sequence). General observations from the study: Twins' vaccine T cell response reportedly seemed partly convergent, partly personalized.

TCRdb fed the RT-PCR reads into MiXCR, producing one record per CDR3 protein. The table includes a few thousand distinct CDR3 sequences, around nine tenths detected once. With respect to this clonotype: Antigen: not known.

The input for sequencing was T cells from blood (PBMCs), unsorted or a sorted subset (not recorded which), taken before or after yellow fever vaccination (not recorded which). This TCR was recovered from a woman between 18 and 29 years old who received the yellow fever vaccine. The V and J genes are TRBV30 and TRBJ2-7; no reliable D call. This CDR3 reads CAWSGNEQYF. CDR3 nucleotides: TGTGCCTGGAGTGGGAACGAGCAGTACTTC.